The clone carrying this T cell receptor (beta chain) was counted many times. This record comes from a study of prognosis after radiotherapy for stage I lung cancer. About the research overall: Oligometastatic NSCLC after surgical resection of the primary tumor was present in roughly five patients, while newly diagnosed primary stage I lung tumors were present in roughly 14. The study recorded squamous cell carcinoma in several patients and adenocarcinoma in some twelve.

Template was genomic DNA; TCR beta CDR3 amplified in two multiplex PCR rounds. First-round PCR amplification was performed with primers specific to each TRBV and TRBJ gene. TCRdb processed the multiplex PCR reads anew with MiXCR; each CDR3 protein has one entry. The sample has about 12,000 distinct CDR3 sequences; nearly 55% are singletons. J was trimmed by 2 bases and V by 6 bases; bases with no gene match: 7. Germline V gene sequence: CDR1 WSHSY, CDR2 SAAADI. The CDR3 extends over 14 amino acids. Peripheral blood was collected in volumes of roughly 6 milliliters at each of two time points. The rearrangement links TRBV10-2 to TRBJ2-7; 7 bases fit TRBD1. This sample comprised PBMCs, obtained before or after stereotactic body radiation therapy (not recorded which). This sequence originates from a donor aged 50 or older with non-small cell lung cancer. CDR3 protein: CASRVGTATYEQYF. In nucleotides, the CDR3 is TGCGCCAGCAGGGTGGGGACAGCCACCTACGAGCAGTACTTC.